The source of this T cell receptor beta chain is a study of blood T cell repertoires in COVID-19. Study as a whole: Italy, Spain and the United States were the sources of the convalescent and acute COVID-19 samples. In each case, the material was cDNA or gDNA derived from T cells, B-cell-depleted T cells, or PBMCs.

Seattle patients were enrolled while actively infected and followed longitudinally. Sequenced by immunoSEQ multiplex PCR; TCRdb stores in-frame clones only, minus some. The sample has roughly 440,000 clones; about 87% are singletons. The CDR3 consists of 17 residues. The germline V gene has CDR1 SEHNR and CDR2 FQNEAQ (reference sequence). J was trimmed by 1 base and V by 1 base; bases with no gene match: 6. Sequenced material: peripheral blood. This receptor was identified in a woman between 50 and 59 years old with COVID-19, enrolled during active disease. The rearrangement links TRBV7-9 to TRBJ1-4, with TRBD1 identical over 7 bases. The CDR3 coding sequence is TGTGCCAGCAGCTTAGAGAGTGGGACAGTAACTAATGAAAAACTGTTTTTT. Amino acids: CASSLESGTVTNEKLFF.